This TCR beta chain stems from a study of stem cell transplantation in POMP-related autoinflammatory disease. Background on the study: The study hypothesized thymoproteasome defects skew the TRB repertoire via impaired CD8+ selection.

PRAID combined immunodeficiency and autoinflammation. On this clone: The antigen remains undetermined. This CDR3 is also generated by other DNA sequences in the sample.

Points from the study as a whole: Unique TRB V-J gene pairings were limited in number in patients with PRAID.

CDR3 length: 12 residues. The V end was cut by 3 bases, the J end by 0 bases, with 1 base between. Germline values: CDR1 KGHSH, CDR2 LQKENI. The repertoire was sequenced with immunoSEQ multiplex PCR; TCRdb's copy has only in-frame clones and lacks some. There are tens of thousands of clones in the sample; approximately 78% occur only once, and more than 2.5% lies in the top ten. This sample comprised CD4+ T cells from PBMCs, obtained before stem cell transplantation. This chain uses TRBV18 with TRBJ2-3; D unclear. This TCR was sampled from a human donor with POMP-related autoinflammation and immune dysregulation (PRAID). The CDR3, as DNA: TGTGCCAGCTCACCTAGCACAGATACGCAGTATTTT. As protein: CASSPSTDTQYF.